These 3 T cell receptor beta chains were sequenced from one sample in a study of low-dose radiotherapy and immunotherapy resistance in tumors. TRAV- and TRBV-specific primers, spanning alpha and beta chains, primed first-strand cDNA. Amplification of TCRs used a constant-region primer and V-primer adapter for roughly 20 PCR cycles. TCRdb ran MiXCR on the reads and lists one entry per CDR3 protein. The repertoire holds 65,000 to 95,000 distinct CDR3 sequences, with approximately 19% as singletons. Time point: before trial treatment. The sequenced sample was PBMCs, obtained before treatment. These TCRs come from a male donor with prostate cancer.

Notes on this clonotype: A far larger clone is one nucleotide away, so this likely arose from a read error. V and J are TRBV4-2 and TRBJ2-2, with D uncertain. The V gene's germline CDR1 is LGHNA and CDR2 YNFKEQ. V was pared by 7 bases and J by 7 bases, with 7 bases between. The CDR3 has 11 amino acids. DNA of the CDR3: TGTGCCAGCACCTTGGGCGGGGAGCTGTTTTTT. It yields the protein CASTLGGELFF.

This clonotype was counted many times. The chain has TRBV28 and TRBJ2-1; 10 bases align to TRBD2. Germline CDR1 reads MDHEN; CDR2 reads SYDVKM. Trimming removed 5 bases from V and 9 bases from J; junction bases left unmatched: 10. This CDR3 has 15 residues. CDR3: CASSPGSGRWVEQFF. In DNA form, the CDR3 reads TGTGCCAGCAGTCCGGGTAGCGGGAGGTGGGTTGAGCAGTTCTTC.

This clonotype has a handful of counts. J is TRBJ2-1 and V is TRBV5-6; 12 bases line up with TRBD1. The V gene's germline CDR1 is SGHDT and CDR2 YYEEEE. The CDR3 is 17 amino acids. V shed 0 bases, J shed 2 bases, and the junction held 3 bases outside the gene matches. The CDR3 is CASSLDGTGGAYNEQFF. CDR3 in DNA: TGTGCCAGCAGCTTGGATGGGACAGGGGGCGCCTACAATGAGCAGTTCTTC.